This T cell receptor (beta chain) originates from a study of monozygotic twins with inflammatory bowel disease. TCRdb derives one entry per CDR3 protein from the 5' RACE reads, leaving out DNA. With about 210,000 distinct CDR3 sequences in the sample, the ten largest clones hold 7.5% to 8%. Whole blood supplied total RNA, and T cells were not sorted. The CDR3 sequence is 12 residues long. The germline CDR1 and CDR2 sequences are DFQATT and SNEGSKA (reference sequence). Study-level findings and limits: Resolution of different T cell subtypes was not achieved.

About this clonotype: Its antigen is unknown.

This chain links TRBV20-1 with TRBJ1-1; TCRdb picks TRBD1, but there is no DNA to check that call. What was sequenced was blood. The receptor comes from a human donor with ulcerative colitis or Crohn's disease, or a healthy co-twin of an affected twin (not recorded which). The chain's CDR3 is CSALTGRTEAFF.